The clone carrying this T cell receptor beta chain appeared a few times. CDR3 length: 13 residues. CDR1 is SGHVS and CDR2 is FQNEAQ in the germline V gene. V was trimmed by 1 base and J by 9 bases, leaving 10 bases between them. This sample was taken from a study of identical twins. TCRdb re-derived calls from the 5' RACE reads in MiXCR, one entry per CDR3 protein. Seen here are just under 550,000 distinct CDR3 sequences, about 15% observed once, and the top ten hold roughly 0.44%. These sequences were also reported in another study, on yellow fever vaccine responses in identical twins.

The gene calls are TRBV7-8 and TRBJ1-5; D is possibly TRBD1 (5 bases). Sequencing was done on a sample of CD4+ T cells sorted from blood. This clonotype was sampled from a woman under 30 in good health. This CDR3 is CASSLGRQGPQHF. The DNA for the CDR3 is TGTGCCAGCAGCTTAGGCCGGCAGGGGCCCCAGCATTTT.